This T cell receptor beta chain was sequenced during a study of T cells in localized non-small cell lung cancer. Produced via immunoSEQ multiplex PCR; TCRdb's table is partial and in-frame only. This sample yields tens of thousands of clones, of which around 80% are seen a single time; around 15% belongs to the top ten. Trimming shortened V by 6 bases and J by 5 bases, and 7 bases separated the two germline ends. This CDR3 comprises 11 residues. Germline V lookup: CDR1 MNHNY, CDR2 SVGAGI (reference sequence). Material: peripheral blood, obtained before any cancer treatment. This chain uses TRBV6-6 with TRBJ2-5; D is ambiguous. The sequence came from a male donor older than 55 with stage III squamous cell lung carcinoma. The CDR3 nucleotides read TGTGCCAGCAGCCAGGAGGAGACCCAGTACTTC. Translation gives CASSQEETQYF.